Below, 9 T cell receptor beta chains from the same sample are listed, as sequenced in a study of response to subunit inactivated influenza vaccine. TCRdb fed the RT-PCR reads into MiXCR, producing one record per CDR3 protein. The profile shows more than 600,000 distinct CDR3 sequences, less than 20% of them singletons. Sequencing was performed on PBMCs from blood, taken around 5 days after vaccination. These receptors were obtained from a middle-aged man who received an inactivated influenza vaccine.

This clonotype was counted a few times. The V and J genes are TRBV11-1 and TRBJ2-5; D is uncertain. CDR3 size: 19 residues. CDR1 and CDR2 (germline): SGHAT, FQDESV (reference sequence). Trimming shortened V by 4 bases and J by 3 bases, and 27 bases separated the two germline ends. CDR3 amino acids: CASSSTVIRWLGYEETQYF. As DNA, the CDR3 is TGTGCCAGCAGCTCGACGGTAATCCGGTGGCTAGGATACGAAGAGACCCAGTACTTC.

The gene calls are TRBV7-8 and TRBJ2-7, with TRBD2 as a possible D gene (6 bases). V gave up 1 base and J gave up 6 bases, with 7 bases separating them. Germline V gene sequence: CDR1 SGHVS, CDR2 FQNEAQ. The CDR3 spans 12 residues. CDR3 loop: CASSLVEGEQYF. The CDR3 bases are TGTGCCAGCAGCTTAGTGGAGGGCGAGCAGTACTTC.

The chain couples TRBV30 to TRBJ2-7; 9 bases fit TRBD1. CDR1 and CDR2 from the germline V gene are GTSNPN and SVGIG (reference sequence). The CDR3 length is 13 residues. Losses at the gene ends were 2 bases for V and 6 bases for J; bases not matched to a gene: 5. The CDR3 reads CAWSLDRGSEQYF. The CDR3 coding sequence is TGTGCCTGGAGTCTGGACAGGGGCAGCGAGCAGTACTTC.

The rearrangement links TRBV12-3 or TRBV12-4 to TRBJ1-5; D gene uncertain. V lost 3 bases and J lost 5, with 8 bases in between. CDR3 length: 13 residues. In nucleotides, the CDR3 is TGTGCCAGCAGTTTTATGTTGGATCAGCCCCAGCATTTT. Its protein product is CASSFMLDQPQHF.

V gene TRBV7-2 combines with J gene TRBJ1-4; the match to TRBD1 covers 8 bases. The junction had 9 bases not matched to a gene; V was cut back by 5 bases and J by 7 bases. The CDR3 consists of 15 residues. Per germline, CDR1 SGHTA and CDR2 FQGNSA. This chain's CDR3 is CASSGDRGRREKLFF. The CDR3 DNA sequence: TGTGCCAGCAGCGGAGACAGGGGTAGACGTGAAAAACTGTTTTTT.

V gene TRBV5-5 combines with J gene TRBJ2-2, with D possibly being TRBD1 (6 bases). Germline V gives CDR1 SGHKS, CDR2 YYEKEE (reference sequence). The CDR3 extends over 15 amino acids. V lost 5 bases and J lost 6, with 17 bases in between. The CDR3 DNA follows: TGTGCCAGCAGAGTTTGGGGGCTCGGATCCGGGGAGCTGTTTTTT. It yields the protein CASRVWGLGSGELFF.

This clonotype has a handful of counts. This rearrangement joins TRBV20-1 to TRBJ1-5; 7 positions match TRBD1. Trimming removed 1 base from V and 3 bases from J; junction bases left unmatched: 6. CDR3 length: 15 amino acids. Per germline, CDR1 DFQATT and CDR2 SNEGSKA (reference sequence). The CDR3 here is CSARVSQGINQPQHF. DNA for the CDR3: TGCAGTGCTAGAGTTTCACAGGGGATCAATCAGCCCCAGCATTTT.

DNA of the CDR3: TGTGCCAGCAGCCAAGAGGCGGGTACGGAGCAGTTCTTC. Protein sequence: CASSQEAGTEQFF. The V gene is TRBV4-2, the J gene TRBJ2-1, with D maybe TRBD2 (5 bases). CDR3 length: 13 amino acids. Per the germline V gene, CDR1 is LGHNA and CDR2 is YNFKEQ. V shed 0 bases and J shed 10 bases, with 10 bases lying between them.

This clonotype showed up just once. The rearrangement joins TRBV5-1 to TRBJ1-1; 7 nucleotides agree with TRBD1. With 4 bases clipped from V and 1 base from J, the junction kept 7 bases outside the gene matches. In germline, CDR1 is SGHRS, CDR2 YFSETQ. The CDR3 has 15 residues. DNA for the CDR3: TGCGCCAGCAGCAGTAGACAGGGAGGGAACACTGAAGCTTTCTTT. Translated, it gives CASSSRQGGNTEAFF.